These T cell receptor beta chains were read from a single sample in a study of T cells in Graves' hyperthyroidism and ophthalmopathy. Each CDR3 protein gets one entry after TCRdb re-called the multiplex PCR reads with MiXCR. In the table there are approximately 490,000 distinct CDR3 sequences, 20% to 25% of which are singletons. The specimen was blood. The receptors were sampled from a woman in her 70s with Graves' ophthalmopathy. Each CDR3 is given with its conserved first and last residue. The order of the fields is V gene, D gene, J gene, CDR3 protein. A D gene is named only where the DNA matches it firmly.

V: TRBV10-3
D: TRBD2
J: TRBJ2-1
CDR3: CAISESSGGSNEQFF

V: TRBV24-1
D: TRBD1
J: TRBJ1-2
CDR3: CATSVSTGNGYTF

V: TRBV20-1
D: -
J: TRBJ2-1
CDR3: CSALFQNVLVGLSNSYNEQFF

V: TRBV12-3/TRBV12-4
D: -
J: TRBJ1-3
CDR3: CASSQMLLSGNTIYF

V: TRBV29-1
D: TRBD1
J: TRBJ2-7
CDR3: CSVIRGYEQYF

V: TRBV29-1
D: -
J: TRBJ1-1
CDR3: CSVAGATEAFF

V: TRBV7-6
D: TRBD1
J: TRBJ2-7
CDR3: CASSLVAQGAGGEQYF

V: TRBV3-1
D: TRBD2
J: TRBJ2-7
CDR3: CASSQDKAGDLGQYF

V: TRBV28
D: -
J: TRBJ2-3
CDR3: CATTGTPGGTDTQYF

V: TRBV28
D: -
J: TRBJ1-1
CDR3: CASSLSGTNTEAFF

V: TRBV20-1
D: -
J: TRBJ2-5
CDR3: CSARGATLQETQYF

V: TRBV28
D: TRBD1
J: TRBJ1-5
CDR3: CASSLWLGLTGAFGSNQPQHF

V: TRBV10-3
D: TRBD1
J: TRBJ2-7
CDR3: CAISDRTGGSYEQYF

V: TRBV24-1
D: TRBD1
J: TRBJ2-2
CDR3: CATGQPNTGELFF

V: TRBV5-1
D: TRBD1
J: TRBJ1-2
CDR3: CASSQRDRDGGYTF

V: TRBV6-5
D: TRBD2
J: TRBJ2-3
CDR3: CASSYRGTSGRGSTDTQYF

V: TRBV28
D: TRBD1
J: TRBJ2-2
CDR3: CASSSYRGLYEAGELFF

V: TRBV5-5
D: -
J: TRBJ1-1
CDR3: CASSSPWGGRRVLDGAFF

V: TRBV2
D: TRBD2
J: TRBJ2-1
CDR3: CASLGLSGNNEQFF

V: TRBV9
D: -
J: TRBJ2-1
CDR3: CASSRVRNEQFF

V: TRBV19
D: -
J: TRBJ2-2
CDR3: CASSIGHLNTGELFF

V: TRBV20-1
D: TRBD1
J: TRBJ1-5
CDR3: CSAQQGPLSNQPQHF

V: TRBV5-1
D: TRBD2
J: TRBJ2-1
CDR3: CASFQAGGSYNEQFF

V: TRBV2
D: -
J: TRBJ2-3
CDR3: CASRPPGLTTDTQYF

V: TRBV28
D: TRBD2
J: TRBJ2-2
CDR3: CASSLRGGGSASGELFF

V: TRBV3-1
D: TRBD1
J: TRBJ1-2
CDR3: CASSQELTGGNYGYTF

V: TRBV28
D: TRBD1
J: TRBJ2-7
CDR3: CASCAGGKAYEQYF

V: TRBV15
D: -
J: TRBJ2-3
CDR3: CATSRDAGPSTDTQYF

V: TRBV5-1
D: -
J: TRBJ2-5
CDR3: CASSWGEGLETQYF

V: TRBV6-1
D: -
J: TRBJ1-5
CDR3: CASSVEFTQPQHF

V: TRBV28
D: TRBD2
J: TRBJ2-7
CDR3: CASSLGSASGNYEQYF

V: TRBV30
D: -
J: TRBJ1-4
CDR3: CAWSLGGEKLFF

V: TRBV25-1
D: -
J: TRBJ1-4
CDR3: CASSVGTGLGEKLFF

V: TRBV6-1
D: TRBD1
J: TRBJ1-6
CDR3: CASTGTGLNSPLHF

V: TRBV4-1
D: -
J: TRBJ1-2
CDR3: CASSHPKEFGYTF

V: TRBV6-1
D: -
J: TRBJ1-5
CDR3: CASSANTVSNQPQHF

V: TRBV7-2
D: -
J: TRBJ2-3
CDR3: CASRRGESTDTQYF

V: TRBV28
D: -
J: TRBJ2-7
CDR3: CASRGPYEQYF

V: TRBV20-1
D: -
J: TRBJ2-3
CDR3: CSASLEGPSQYF

V: TRBV11-2
D: -
J: TRBJ2-7
CDR3: CASSLHGTGEQYF

V: TRBV3-1
D: -
J: TRBJ2-2
CDR3: CASRLTGELFF

V: TRBV30
D: -
J: TRBJ1-1
CDR3: CAWRGMNTEAFF

V: TRBV5-6
D: -
J: TRBJ1-2
CDR3: CASSLVGTRGRGYTF

V: TRBV19
D: -
J: TRBJ1-4
CDR3: CASSPRGGSYEKLFF

V: TRBV7-2
D: TRBD2
J: TRBJ2-1
CDR3: CASRATSAQYNEQFF

V: TRBV20-1
D: -
J: TRBJ2-5
CDR3: CSARDLGVGPGTQYF

V: TRBV10-3
D: TRBD2
J: TRBJ2-7
CDR3: CATSPAGGRYEQYF

V: TRBV12-3/TRBV12-4
D: -
J: TRBJ2-7
CDR3: CASSLRGEYNEQYF

V: TRBV5-1
D: TRBD1
J: TRBJ1-1
CDR3: CASSLSQGASTEAFF

V: TRBV3-1
D: -
J: TRBJ1-1
CDR3: CASSQATGTEAFF

V: TRBV6-5
D: TRBD2
J: TRBJ2-7
CDR3: CASSYSSSAGDSYEQYF

V: TRBV28
D: TRBD1
J: TRBJ2-3
CDR3: CASSLGDRGRADTQYF

V: TRBV3-1
D: -
J: TRBJ1-5
CDR3: CASSQSGLSNQPQHF

V: TRBV20-1
D: -
J: TRBJ1-1
CDR3: CSARAGGAGVTEAFF

V: TRBV27
D: -
J: TRBJ1-5
CDR3: CASSLIAGGERQPQHF

V: TRBV2
D: -
J: TRBJ2-2
CDR3: CASSPGQTITGELFF

V: TRBV2
D: -
J: TRBJ1-4
CDR3: CASRRGALATNEKLFF